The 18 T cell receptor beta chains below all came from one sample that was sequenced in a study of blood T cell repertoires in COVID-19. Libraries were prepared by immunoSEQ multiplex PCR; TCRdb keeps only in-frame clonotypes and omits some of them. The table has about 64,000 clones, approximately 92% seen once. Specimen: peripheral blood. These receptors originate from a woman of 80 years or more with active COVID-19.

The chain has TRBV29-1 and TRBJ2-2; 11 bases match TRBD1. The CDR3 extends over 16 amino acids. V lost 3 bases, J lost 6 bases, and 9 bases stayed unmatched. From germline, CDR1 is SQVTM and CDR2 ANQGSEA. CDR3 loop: CSVEGTGTGGPGELFF. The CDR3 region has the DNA TGCAGCGTTGAGGGGACCGGGACAGGGGGTCCCGGGGAGCTGTTTTTT.

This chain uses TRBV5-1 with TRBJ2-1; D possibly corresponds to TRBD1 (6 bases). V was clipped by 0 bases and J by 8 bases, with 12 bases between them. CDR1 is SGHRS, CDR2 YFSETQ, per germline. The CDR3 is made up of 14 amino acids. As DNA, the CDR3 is TGCGCCAGCAGCTTGGGTCCCCAGGGGTATGAGCAGTTCTTC. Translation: CASSLGPQGYEQFF.

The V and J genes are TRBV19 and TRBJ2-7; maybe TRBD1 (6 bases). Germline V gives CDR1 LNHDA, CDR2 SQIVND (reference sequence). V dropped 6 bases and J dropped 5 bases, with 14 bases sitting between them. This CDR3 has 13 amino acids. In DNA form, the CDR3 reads TGTGCCAGTAGAAACAGGGTGGGCGACGAGCAGTACTTC. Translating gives CASRNRVGDEQYF.

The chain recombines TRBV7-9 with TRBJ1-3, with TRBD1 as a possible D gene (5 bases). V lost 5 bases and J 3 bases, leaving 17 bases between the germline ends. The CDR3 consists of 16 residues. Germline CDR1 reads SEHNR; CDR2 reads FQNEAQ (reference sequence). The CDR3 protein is CASSPPGGAGGNTIYF. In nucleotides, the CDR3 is TGTGCCAGCAGCCCTCCTGGCGGGGCGGGTGGAAACACCATATATTTT.

CDR3 nucleotides: TGTGCCAGGGTTCGGACAGACCCTTCCTACGAGCAGTACTTC. Translated: CARVRTDPSYEQYF. The V gene is TRBV6-4, the J gene TRBJ2-7, with a weak D call TRBD1 (6 bases). Germline V CDR1 and CDR2: MRHNA, SNTAGT. The ends were cut back, 9 bases at V and 1 base at J, with 16 bases in the middle. This CDR3 region has 14 residues.

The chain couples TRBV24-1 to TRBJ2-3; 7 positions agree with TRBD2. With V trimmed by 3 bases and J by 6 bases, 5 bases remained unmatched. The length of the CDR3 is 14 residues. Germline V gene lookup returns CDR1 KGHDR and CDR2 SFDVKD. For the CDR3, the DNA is TGTGCCACCAGTGATCTTGACGGGGGGGATACGCAGTATTTT. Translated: CATSDLDGGDTQYF.

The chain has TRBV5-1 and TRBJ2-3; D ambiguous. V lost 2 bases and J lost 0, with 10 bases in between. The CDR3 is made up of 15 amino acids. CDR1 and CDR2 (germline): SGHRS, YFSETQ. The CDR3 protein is CASSFGGSSTDTQYF. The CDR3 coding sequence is TGCGCCAGCAGCTTTGGCGGCTCTAGCACAGATACGCAGTATTTT. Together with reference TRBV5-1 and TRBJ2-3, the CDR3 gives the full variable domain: KAGVTQTPRYLIKTRGQQVTLSCSPISGHRSVSWYQQTPGQGLQFLFEYFSETQRNKGNFPGRFSGRQFSNSRSEMNVSTLELGDSALYLCASSFGGSSTDTQYFGPGTRLTVL.

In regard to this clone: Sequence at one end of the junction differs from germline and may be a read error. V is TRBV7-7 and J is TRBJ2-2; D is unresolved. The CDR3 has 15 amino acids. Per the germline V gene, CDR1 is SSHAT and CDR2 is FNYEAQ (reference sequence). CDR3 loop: CASSPIRSVAGELFF. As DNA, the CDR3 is TGTGCTAGCAGCCCAATCCGGTCGGTGGCCGGGGAGCTGTTTTTT.

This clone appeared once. DNA of the CDR3: TGTGCCAGCAACTCCGGGGTATTAGCCCCAGATACGCAGTATTTT. The encoded protein is CASNSGVLAPDTQYF. V is TRBV28 and J is TRBJ2-3, with TRBD2 as a possible D gene (5 bases). The ends were cut back, 7 bases at V and 4 bases at J, with 18 bases in the middle. This CDR3 comprises 15 residues. The V gene's germline CDR1 is MDHEN and CDR2 SYDVKM.

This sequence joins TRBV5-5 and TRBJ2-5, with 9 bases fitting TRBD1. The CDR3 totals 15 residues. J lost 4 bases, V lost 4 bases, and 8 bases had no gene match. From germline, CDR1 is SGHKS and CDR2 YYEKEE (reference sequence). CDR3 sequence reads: CASSPTGGLRETQYF. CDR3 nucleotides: TGTGCCAGCAGCCCCACAGGGGGCTTGAGAGAGACCCAGTACTTC.

This chain's CDR3 is CASSSTGTAQETQYF. DNA of the CDR3: TGTGCCAGCAGCTCGACCGGGACAGCTCAAGAGACCCAGTACTTC. The chain employs TRBV5-5 and TRBJ2-5; 7 bases map to TRBD1. Germline trimming cut 3 bases from V and 2 bases from J; bases unmatched to any gene: 7. This CDR3 is built from 15 residues. CDR1 is SGHKS, CDR2 YYEKEE, per germline (reference sequence).

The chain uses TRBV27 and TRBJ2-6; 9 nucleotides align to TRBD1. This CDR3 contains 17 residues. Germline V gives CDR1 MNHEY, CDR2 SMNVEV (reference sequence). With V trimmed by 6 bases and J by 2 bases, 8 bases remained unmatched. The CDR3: CASRPGQGLTGANVLTF. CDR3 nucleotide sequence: TGTGCCAGCAGGCCGGGACAGGGTCTGACTGGGGCCAACGTCCTGACTTTC.

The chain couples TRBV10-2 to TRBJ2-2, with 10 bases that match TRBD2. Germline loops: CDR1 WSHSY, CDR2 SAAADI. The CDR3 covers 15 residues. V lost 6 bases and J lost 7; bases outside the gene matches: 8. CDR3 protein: CASRLAGGGGGELFF. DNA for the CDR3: TGCGCCAGCAGATTAGCGGGAGGAGGAGGCGGGGAGCTGTTTTTT.

The CDR3 reads CASSSGDRASTEAFF. CDR3 DNA sequence: TGCGCCAGCAGCTCCGGAGACAGGGCCAGTACTGAAGCTTTCTTT. V and J are TRBV5-1 and TRBJ1-1; 7 positions agree with TRBD1. Germline V gene sequence: CDR1 SGHRS, CDR2 YFSETQ. J gave up 5 bases and V 3 bases, and 10 bases lay outside the gene matches. This CDR3 spans 15 amino acids. The variable domain in full, with the rest retrieved from reference TRBV5-1 and TRBJ1-1, is KAGVTQTPRYLIKTRGQQVTLSCSPISGHRSVSWYQQTPGQGLQFLFEYFSETQRNKGNFPGRFSGRQFSNSRSEMNVSTLELGDSALYLCASSSGDRASTEAFFGQGTRLTVV.

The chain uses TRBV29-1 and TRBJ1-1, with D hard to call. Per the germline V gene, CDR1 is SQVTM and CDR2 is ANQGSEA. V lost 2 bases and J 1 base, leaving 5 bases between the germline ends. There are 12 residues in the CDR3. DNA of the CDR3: TGCAGCGTTGAAACTGGGAACACTGAAGCTTTCTTT. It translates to CSVETGNTEAFF.

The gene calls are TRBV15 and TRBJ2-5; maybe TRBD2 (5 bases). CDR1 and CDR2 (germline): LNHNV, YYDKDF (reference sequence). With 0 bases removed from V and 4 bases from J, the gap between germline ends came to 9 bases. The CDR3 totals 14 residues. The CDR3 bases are TGTGCCACCAGCAGAGATATGGGAGTAGAGACCCAGTACTTC. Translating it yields CATSRDMGVETQYF. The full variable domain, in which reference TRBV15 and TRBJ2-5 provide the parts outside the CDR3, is DAMVIQNPRYQVTQFGKPVTLSCSQTLNHNVMYWYQQKSSQAPKLLFHYYDKDFNNEADTPDNFQSRRPNTSFCFLDIRSPGLGDTAMYLCATSRDMGVETQYFGPGTRLLVL.

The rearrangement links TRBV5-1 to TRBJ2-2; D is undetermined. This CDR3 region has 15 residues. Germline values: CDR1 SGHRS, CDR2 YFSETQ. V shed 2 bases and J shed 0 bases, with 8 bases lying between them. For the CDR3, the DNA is TGCGCCAGCAGCTTACAGATTTCGAACACCGGGGAGCTGTTTTTT. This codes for CASSLQISNTGELFF.

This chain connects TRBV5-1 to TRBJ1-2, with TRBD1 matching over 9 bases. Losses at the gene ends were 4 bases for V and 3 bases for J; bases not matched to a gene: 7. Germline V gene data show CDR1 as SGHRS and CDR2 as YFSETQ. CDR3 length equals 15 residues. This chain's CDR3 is CASSPGQGVDYGYTF. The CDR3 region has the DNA TGCGCCAGCAGCCCGGGACAGGGCGTTGACTATGGCTACACCTTC.